This T cell receptor (beta chain) is from a study of beta chain features in type 1 diabetes. Comment on this clone: As yet, its antigen is unknown.

Expressed TCRB transcripts got sequenced, as all isolated RNA was reverse transcribed. The method was immunoSEQ multiplex PCR; TCRdb's version includes in-frame clones alone and lacks a portion of them. The table includes some 190,000 clones, 6% to 9% detected once. Study conclusions and caveats: In all four CD4+ subsets, TCRB CDR3 length was significantly, moderately reduced in type 1 diabetes.

The V end was cut by 3 bases, the J end by 5 bases, with 18 bases between. This CDR3 spans 16 amino acids. From germline, CDR1 is SGHNT and CDR2 YYREEE (reference sequence). This TCR derives from a young man with type 1 diabetes. The chain couples TRBV5-4 to TRBJ1-5; perhaps TRBD1 as D (5 bases). Sequenced input: central memory CD4+ T cells from blood. CDR3 sequence reads: CASSSGGGTQDQPQHF. The CDR3 coding sequence is TGTGCCAGCAGCTCCGGCGGGGGGACTCAGGATCAGCCCCAGCATTTT. Based on the CDR3 plus reference TRBV5-4 and TRBJ1-5, the full variable domain is ETGVTQSPTHLIKTRGQQVTLRCSSQSGHNTVSWYQQALGQGPQFIFQYYREEENGRGNFPPRFSGLQFPNYSSELNVNALELDDSALYLCASSSGGGTQDQPQHFGDGTRLSIL.